These T cell receptor beta chains were read from a single sample in a study of early T cells in non-severe SARS-CoV-2 infection. Each CDR3 protein gets one entry after TCRdb re-called the 5' RACE reads with MiXCR. The sample has approximately 85,000 distinct CDR3 sequences; around 12% are singletons. Sequenced input: whole blood. Source of these receptors: an adult who was a healthcare worker with PCR-confirmed SARS-CoV-2 infection or an uninfected control (not recorded which). Both conserved end residues are part of each CDR3.

V gene | CDR3 protein
TRBV7-9 | CASSLGQILWQYF
TRBV7-9 | CASSAPFLTGELFF
TRBV28 | CASSSERLPSFF
TRBV7-6 | CASSPKLAGGPSEQFF
TRBV24-1 | CATSDLVSTDTQYF
TRBV7-9 | CASSLPGLEQPQHF
TRBV6-2/TRBV6-3 | CASSPIGAANSPLHF
TRBV10-3 | CAISEGSGSGANVLTF
TRBV6-6 | CASTSGLAGDTQYF
TRBV20-1 | CSARVPRDVNEQFF
TRBV29-1 | CSVVDVIEAFF
TRBV29-1 | CSVESAVQLTDTQYF
TRBV2 | CASSEDRESAEAFF
TRBV5-4 | CASSSAGGALSEQYF
TRBV20-1 | CSASNLQGHEQYF
TRBV6-5 | CASSYSSFGTSNTEAFF
TRBV3-1 | CASSQSRQGGSTEAFF
TRBV27 | CASSLFRSGLSPAFF
TRBV6-2/TRBV6-3 | CASRSRESYNEQFF
TRBV29-1 | CSVVRRSWGLGANVLTF
TRBV20-1 | CSARERGGTGRQYF
TRBV29-1 | CSVCSSVNNEQFF
TRBV29-1 | CSASILAGGLNEQFF
TRBV10-3 | CAISEFDTQYF
TRBV29-1 | CSVERQNEETQYF
TRBV2 | CASRADTDTQYF
TRBV7-2 | CASSLRIAGLRSDTQYF
TRBV9 | CASSAPGLARGGDTQYF
TRBV21-1 | CASSKGEGGLAGVCILSSYEQYF
TRBV5-1 | CASSTGGYGYTF
TRBV29-1 | CSVEGSGGTDTQYF
TRBV5-4 | CASSLGLAGMDSTDTQYF
TRBV12-3/TRBV12-4 | CASSYGRTIGTQHF
TRBV7-2 | CASSLSGTGTEAFF
TRBV11-2 | CASSFRDPSSGNTIYF
TRBV10-3 | CAISRDSGDGYTF
TRBV7-8 | CASSLSTEGTQYF
TRBV6-1 | CASSEEGGRSNQPQHF
TRBV5-1 | CASSRRLAVDTQYF
TRBV2 | CASIKDSYEQYF
TRBV18 | CASSHGEGLFF
TRBV5-4 | CAIAGEGNTEAFF
TRBV7-7 | CASSLSPLAVYNEQFF
TRBV11-2 | CASSSLTGIQYF
TRBV20-1 | CSARDPGAHQPQHF
TRBV29-1 | CSVERLAGGPYEQYF
TRBV29-1 | CSVEDRRQAYEQYF
TRBV18 | CASSPSRGDKAFF
TRBV5-1 | CASSFLESADTQYF
TRBV19 | CASSFSGTDTQYF
TRBV14 | CASSQEERQTQYF
TRBV29-1 | CSVEVSRQETQYF
TRBV7-3 | CASSLFGQGLDYGYTF
TRBV4-2 | CASSQGDSRTEAFF